This TCR beta chain is drawn from a study of blood T cell repertoires in COVID-19. About the study: COVID-19 samples collected from the United States, Italy and Spain covered acute and convalescent phases.

V was trimmed by 1 base and J by 5 bases, leaving 13 bases between them. CDR1 is SGHDT and CDR2 is YYEEEE in the germline V gene. The CDR3 consists of 14 residues. Original processing methods: Using reference gene primer amplification, nucleated cell counts were estimated. Method: immunoSEQ multiplex PCR; TCRdb's copy keeps in-frame clones and lacks some. V and J calls and clone size are as listed in that table; D and trimming were resolved from the DNA. The sample contains under 200,000 clones, roughly 80% of which appear only once. This receptor was identified in a woman aged 40 to 49 with acute COVID-19. The rearrangement uses TRBV5-6 and TRBJ2-7, with D possibly matching TRBD1 (6 bases). Sequencing used PBMCs or T cells enriched from blood (not recorded which). The CDR3 reads CASSLYGQNHEQYV. The CDR3 DNA reads as TGTGCCAGCAGCTTGTACGGACAGAACCACGAGCAGTACGTC.